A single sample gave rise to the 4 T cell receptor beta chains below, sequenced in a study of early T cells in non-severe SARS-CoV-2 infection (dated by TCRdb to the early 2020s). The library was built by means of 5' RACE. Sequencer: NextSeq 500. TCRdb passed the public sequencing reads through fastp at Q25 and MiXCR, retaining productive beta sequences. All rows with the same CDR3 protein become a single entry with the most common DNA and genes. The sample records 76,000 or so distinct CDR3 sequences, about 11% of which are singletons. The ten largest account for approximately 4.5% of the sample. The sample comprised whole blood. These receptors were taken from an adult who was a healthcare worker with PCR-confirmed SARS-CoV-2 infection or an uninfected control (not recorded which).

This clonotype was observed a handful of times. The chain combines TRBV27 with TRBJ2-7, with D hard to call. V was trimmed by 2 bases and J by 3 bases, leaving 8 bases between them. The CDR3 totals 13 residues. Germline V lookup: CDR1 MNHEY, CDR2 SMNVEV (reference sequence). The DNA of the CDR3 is TGTGCCAGCAGTTTACGCAGTCGCTACGAGCAGTACTTC. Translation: CASSLRSRYEQYF.

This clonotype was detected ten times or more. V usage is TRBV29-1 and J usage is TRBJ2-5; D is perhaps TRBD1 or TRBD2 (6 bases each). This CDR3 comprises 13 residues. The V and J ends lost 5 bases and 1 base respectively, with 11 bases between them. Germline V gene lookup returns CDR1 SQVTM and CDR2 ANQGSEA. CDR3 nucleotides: TGCAGCGTTAGGAGGGGGGCCCAAGAGACCCAGTACTTC. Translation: CSVRRGAQETQYF.

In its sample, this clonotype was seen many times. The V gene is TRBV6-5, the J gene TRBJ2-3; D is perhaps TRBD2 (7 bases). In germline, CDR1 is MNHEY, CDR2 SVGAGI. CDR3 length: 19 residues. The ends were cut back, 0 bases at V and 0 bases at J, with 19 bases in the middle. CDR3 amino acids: CASSYSIGTGGPSTDTQYF. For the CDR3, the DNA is TGTGCCAGCAGTTACTCGATAGGAACGGGGGGCCCTAGCACAGATACGCAGTATTTT.

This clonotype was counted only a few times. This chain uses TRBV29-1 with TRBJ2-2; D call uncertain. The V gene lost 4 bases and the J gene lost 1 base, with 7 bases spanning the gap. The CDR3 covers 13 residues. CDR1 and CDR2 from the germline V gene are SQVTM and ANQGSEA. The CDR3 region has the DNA TGCAGCGTTGTATTAAGGAACACCGGGGAGCTGTTTTTT. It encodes CSVVLRNTGELFF.